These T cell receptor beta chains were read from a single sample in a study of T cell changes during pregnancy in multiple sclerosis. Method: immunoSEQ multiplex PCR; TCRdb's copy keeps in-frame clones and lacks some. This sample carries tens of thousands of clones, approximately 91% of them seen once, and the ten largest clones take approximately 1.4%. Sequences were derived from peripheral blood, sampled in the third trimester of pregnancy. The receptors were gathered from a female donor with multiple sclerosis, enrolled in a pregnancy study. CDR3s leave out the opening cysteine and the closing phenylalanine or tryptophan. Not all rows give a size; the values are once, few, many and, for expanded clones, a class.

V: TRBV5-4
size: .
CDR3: ASSGDRGLHYGYT

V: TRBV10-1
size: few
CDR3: ASSERGLHILDTQY

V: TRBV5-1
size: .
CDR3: ASSPGSYEQY

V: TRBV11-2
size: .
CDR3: ASSSIAYEQY

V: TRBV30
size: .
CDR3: AWTGGFEAF

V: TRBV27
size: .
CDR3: ASKVGLAGAEQF

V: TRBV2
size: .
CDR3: ASTQGVGAKNIQY

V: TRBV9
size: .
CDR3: ASSALAGGTDTQY

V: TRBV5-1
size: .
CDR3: ASRQGLGQETQY

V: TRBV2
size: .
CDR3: ASSNDRGRDQPQH

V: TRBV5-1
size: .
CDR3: ASSPNSNQPQH

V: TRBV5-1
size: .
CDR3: ASSLAWAAQETQY

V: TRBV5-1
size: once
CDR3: ASSLGTGGVQGYGYT

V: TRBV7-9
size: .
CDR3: ASSDTGNTGELF

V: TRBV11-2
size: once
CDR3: ASSPGVQGGADTQY

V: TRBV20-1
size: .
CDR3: SPGIHYGYT

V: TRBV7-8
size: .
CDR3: ASSLAIGTVDNSPLH

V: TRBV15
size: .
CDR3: ATSRVAGQPKQPQH

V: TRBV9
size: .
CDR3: ASSVTGNYGYT

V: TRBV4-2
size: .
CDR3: ASSQGIAGITDTQY

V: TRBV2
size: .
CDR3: ASTKTDTGELF

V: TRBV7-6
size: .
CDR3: ASSLQYTGELF

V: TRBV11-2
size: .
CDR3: ASSPIRTGKSYEQY

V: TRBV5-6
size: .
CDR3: ASSRTGGGEAF

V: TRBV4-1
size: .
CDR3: ASSPRSEAGDTQY

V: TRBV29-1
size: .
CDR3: SVEGEGNTIY

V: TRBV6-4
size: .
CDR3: ASSDGTSGVDEQF

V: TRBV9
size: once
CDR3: ASSVLVGELF

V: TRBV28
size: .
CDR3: ASNILAGDSDTQY

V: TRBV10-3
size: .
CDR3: AISGPGGPNTGELF

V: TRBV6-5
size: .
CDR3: ASSYSRRGYGYT

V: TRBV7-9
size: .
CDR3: ASGTRGTGSVNEQF

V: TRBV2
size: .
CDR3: ASSEALTDQPQH

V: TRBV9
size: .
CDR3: ASSVAGGHSSGNTIY

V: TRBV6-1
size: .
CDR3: ASSEAENSPLH

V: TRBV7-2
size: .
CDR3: ASSPQPGETQY

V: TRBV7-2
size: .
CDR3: ASSLILGIEAF

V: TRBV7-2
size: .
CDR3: ASSPGTHNNEQF

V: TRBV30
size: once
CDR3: AWSVMSENPQH

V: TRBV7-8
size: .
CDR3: ASSHLRDYALEQY

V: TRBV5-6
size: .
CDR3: ASSLAGGGMITEAF

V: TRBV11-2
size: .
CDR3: ASSLYQGNTIY

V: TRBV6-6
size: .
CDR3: ASSTGVTEAF